Below are 20 T cell receptor beta chains sequenced from a single sample in a study of blood T cell repertoires in COVID-19. Measured with immunoSEQ multiplex PCR; TCRdb has only the in-frame clones, and not every one. Of 300,000 or so clones in the sample, approximately 90% were seen once. The sample taken for sequencing was peripheral blood. These receptors were collected from a woman in her thirties or forties with acute or convalescent COVID-19.

The chain carries TRBV19 and TRBJ1-2, with D possibly being TRBD1 (5 bases). The CDR3 is made up of 13 amino acids. Trimming left V 10 bases short and J 9 bases short, with 21 bases between. Germline lookup yields CDR1 LNHDA and CDR2 SQIVND (reference sequence). The CDR3, as DNA: TGTGCCACCTCCAAGGGGCCAGTTGGCAGCTACACCTTC. It codes for CATSKGPVGSYTF.

The chain joins TRBV27 to TRBJ1-2; a possible D gene is TRBD1 (6 bases). The CDR3 runs 15 residues. With 5 bases removed from V and 0 bases from J, the gap between germline ends came to 13 bases. Looked up from germline, CDR1 is MNHEY and CDR2 is SMNVEV (reference sequence). This chain's CDR3 is CASSHQGPPNYGYTF. The CDR3 coding sequence is TGTGCCAGCAGTCACCAGGGGCCTCCTAACTATGGCTACACCTTC.

V gene TRBV3-1 (or the pseudogene TRBV3-2) combines with J gene TRBJ1-4, with TRBD1 as a possible D gene (6 bases). The ends were cut back, 0 bases at V and 0 bases at J, with 14 bases in the middle. Germline values: CDR1 LGHDT, CDR2 YNNKEL (reference sequence). The CDR3 spans 18 residues. The CDR3 DNA reads TGTGCCAGCAGCCAAGATAGCCCAGGGGCCGCAACTAATGAAAAACTGTTTTTT. It encodes CASSQDSPGAATNEKLFF.

The J gene is TRBJ1-2, the V gene TRBV11-2; D gene unclear. The germline gives CDR1 SGHAT, CDR2 FQNNGV. The V and J ends lost 6 bases and 5 bases respectively, with 28 bases between them. The CDR3 extends over 18 amino acids. The CDR3 spells CASRTLRSSPGTRYGYTF. The CDR3 nucleotides are TGTGCCAGCAGAACACTTAGATCCAGCCCAGGCACCCGATATGGCTACACCTTC.

The chain uses TRBV5-4 and TRBJ1-2, with TRBD1 matching over 7 bases. CDR1 is SGHNT and CDR2 is YYREEE in the germline V gene (reference sequence). Losses at the gene ends were 0 bases for V and 8 bases for J; bases not matched to a gene: 7. The CDR3 length is 14 residues. The CDR3 is CASSLVDRDWGYTF. For the CDR3, the DNA is TGTGCCAGCAGCTTGGTTGACAGGGACTGGGGCTACACCTTC.

The CDR3 is CASSLARGQLNEKLFF. CDR3 coding DNA: TGTGCCAGCAGCTTGGCCCGGGGACAGCTCAATGAAAAACTGTTTTTT. The chain joins TRBV5-6 to TRBJ1-4, with TRBD1 identical over 7 bases. CDR1 SGHDT and CDR2 YYEEEE come from the germline V gene. This CDR3 is built from 16 residues. Losses at the gene ends were 0 bases for V and 5 bases for J; bases not matched to a gene: 7.

The chain uses TRBV4-2 and TRBJ1-6; no clear D. With 4 bases removed from V and 6 bases from J, the gap between germline ends came to 13 bases. Germline V lookup: CDR1 LGHNA, CDR2 YNFKEQ. CDR3 length: 15 amino acids. The CDR3 region has the DNA TGTGCCAGCAGCCCGAGGGCCAATTTTAATTCACCCCTCCACTTT. Translated, it gives CASSPRANFNSPLHF.

This clone was detected only once. The rearrangement links TRBV12-3 or TRBV12-4 to TRBJ1-4; 7 bases fit TRBD1. Unmatched junction bases numbered 6, after V lost 3 bases and J lost 11 bases. The CDR3 spans 13 residues. The CDR3 DNA reads as TGTGCCAGCAGTTTGGAGGACAGGCTCAAACTGTTTTTT. Translation: CASSLEDRLKLFF.

This chain uses TRBV9 with TRBJ1-2; 9 bases line up with TRBD1. This CDR3 is built from 16 residues. Trimming cost V 0 bases and J 8 bases; bases outside gene matches: 11. Germline CDR1 reads SGDLS; CDR2 reads YYNGEE. CDR3 amino acids: CASSVEGTQGAGGYTF. CDR3 DNA sequence: TGTGCCAGCAGCGTAGAGGGAACACAGGGGGCGGGAGGCTACACCTTC. Supplemented by reference TRBV9 and TRBJ1-2, the full variable domain reads DSGVTQTPKHLITATGQRVTLRCSPRSGDLSVYWYQQSLDQGLQFLIQYYNGEERAKGNILERFSAQQFPDLHSELNLSSLELGDSALYFCASSVEGTQGAGGYTFGSGTRLTVV.

The chain combines TRBV5-4 with TRBJ2-4, with 8 bases identical to TRBD1. The CDR3 is made up of 20 amino acids. Germline trimming cut 5 bases from V and 3 bases from J; bases unmatched to any gene: 22. Germline values: CDR1 SGHNT, CDR2 YYREEE (reference sequence). The CDR3 sequence is CASSLRRQSTGDPLKNIQYF. The CDR3 DNA reads as TGTGCCAGCAGTTTGAGAAGACAGTCGACAGGGGACCCCCTCAAAAACATTCAGTACTTC.

This clone was seen more than once but under ten times. The chain combines TRBV5-1 with TRBJ1-5, with 10 bases lining up with TRBD1. With 3 bases clipped from V and 7 bases from J, the junction kept 4 bases outside the gene matches. Germline V gene sequence: CDR1 SGHRS, CDR2 YFSETQ. The CDR3 is 14 amino acids. In DNA form, the CDR3 reads TGCGCCAGCAGCTACGGGACAGGGGAACAGCCCCAGCATTTT. Its protein product is CASSYGTGEQPQHF.

The chain employs TRBV6-5 and TRBJ2-2, with a possible D match to TRBD1 (5 bases). This CDR3 is 14 amino acids long. The V gene lost 4 bases and the J gene lost 2 bases, with 8 bases spanning the gap. Germline CDR1 reads MNHEY; CDR2 reads SVGAGI. Here the CDR3 DNA reads TGTGCCAGCAGTTGGCAGGGAAACACCGGGGAGCTGTTTTTT. This translates into CASSWQGNTGELFF.

CDR3 sequence (DNA): TGCGCCAGCAGCTCTACCGGGACAGGGAGATTCGGGGAGCTGTTTTTT. Residues: CASSSTGTGRFGELFF. The genes are TRBV5-1 and TRBJ2-2; TRBD1 aligns across 9 bases. Germline V gene sequence: CDR1 SGHRS, CDR2 YFSETQ. There are 16 residues in the CDR3. Trimming removed 3 bases from V and 7 bases from J; junction bases left unmatched: 10.

The chain recombines TRBV18 with TRBJ2-7, with D possibly TRBD2 on 5 matching bases. Germline V CDR1 and CDR2: KGHSH, LQKENI. The CDR3 runs to 13 residues. V lost 0 bases, J lost 5 bases, and 8 bases lay in between. The CDR3 region has the DNA TGTGCCAGCTCACCACCGTTAGCGAACGAGCAGTACGTC. Its translation: CASSPPLANEQYV.

CDR3 nucleotides: TGCAGTGCTAGTCCGCCCGGGGATGGCTACACCTTC. It yields the protein CSASPPGDGYTF. The rearrangement uses TRBV20-1 and TRBJ1-2; D not resolved. V lost 3 bases and J 6 bases, leaving 11 bases between the germline ends. Germline CDR1 DFQATT, CDR2 SNEGSKA (reference sequence). The CDR3 extends over 12 amino acids.

The V gene is TRBV11-2, the J gene TRBJ1-1, with D unclear. The CDR3 runs 14 residues. Between the trimmed V and J ends, which lost 1 base and 2 bases, there was a span of 8 bases. Germline CDR1 is SGHAT and CDR2 is FQNNGV. The CDR3 region is CASSLATYNTEAFF. Here the CDR3 DNA reads TGTGCCAGCAGCTTAGCTACGTACAACACTGAAGCTTTCTTT.

This clone was seen a few times. The V and J genes are TRBV29-1 and TRBJ1-1, with TRBD1 identical over 10 bases. The CDR3 is made up of 13 amino acids. Germline assignment: CDR1 SQVTM and CDR2 ANQGSEA. The junction had 6 bases not matched to a gene; V was cut back by 8 bases and J by 3 bases. CDR3 DNA sequence: TGCAGCTCAGGCGGGACAGGGGACACTGAAGCTTTCTTT. This gives the protein CSSGGTGDTEAFF.

The gene calls are TRBV10-3 and TRBJ2-7; the D gene is possibly TRBD2 (5 bases). Germline V lookup: CDR1 ENHRY, CDR2 SYGVKD. The CDR3 is 15 residues long. V lost 0 bases and J lost 0, with 9 bases in between. CDR3 in DNA: TGTGCCATCAGTGAGTCGCAAAGCGGCTCCTACGAGCAGTACGTC. This sequence encodes CAISESQSGSYEQYV.

The chain joins TRBV24-1 to TRBJ2-5; no definite D call. Germline V CDR1 and CDR2: KGHDR, SFDVKD. V gave up 9 bases and J gave up 0 bases, with 13 bases separating them. The CDR3 has 14 residues. This CDR3 reads CATAGLTNQETQYF. The CDR3 DNA is TGTGCCACCGCCGGGTTGACGAACCAAGAGACCCAGTACTTC.

The CDR3, as DNA: TGTGCCAGCTCACCTCAGGACACTGAAGCTTTCTTT. Translating it yields CASSPQDTEAFF. The rearrangement uses TRBV18 and TRBJ1-1, with D unresolved. The CDR3 is 12 amino acids. Trimming cost V 3 bases and J 3 bases, with 5 bases left between them. The germline V gene encodes CDR1 KGHSH and CDR2 LQKENI.